A selection of T cell receptor beta chains follows, all from one sample in a study of early T cells in non-severe SARS-CoV-2 infection. TCRdb reanalysed the 5' RACE reads using MiXCR and keeps one entry per CDR3 protein. In the table there are approximately 58,000 distinct CDR3 sequences, 11% of which are singletons. The specimen was whole blood. The receptors were gathered from an adult who was a healthcare worker with PCR-confirmed SARS-CoV-2 infection or an uninfected control (not recorded which). The CDR3 runs from the conserved cysteine through the conserved F or W. A D gene is named only where the DNA matches it firmly. A row's size may be missing; if present it is once, few, many or a size class.

clone_size | j_call | d_call | v_call | cdr3_aa | cdr3_nt
few | TRBJ2-7 | . | TRBV2 | CASSERWQTYEQYF | TGTGCCAGCAGTGAAAGGTGGCAAACCTACGAGCAGTACTTC
few | TRBJ1-2 | . | TRBV3-1 | CASSQLQGKDGYTF | TGTGCCAGCAGCCAACTTCAAGGGAAAGATGGCTACACCTTC
medium-sized | TRBJ2-2 | . | TRBV30 | CAWGPNTGELFF | TGTGCCTGGGGCCCGAACACCGGGGAGCTGTTTTTT
few | TRBJ1-2 | . | TRBV10-2 | CASSHGQNNYGYTF | TGCGCCAGCAGCCATGGACAGAACAACTATGGCTACACCTTC
. | TRBJ2-3 | . | TRBV11-2 | CASSLVGVADTQYF | TGTGCCAGCAGCTTAGTGGGCGTGGCAGATACGCAGTATTTT
few | TRBJ1-3 | . | TRBV28 | CASRGGQLRGNTIYF | TGTGCCAGCAGGGGGGGCCAATTAAGAGGAAACACCATATATTTT
. | TRBJ2-1 | TRBD2 | TRBV7-2 | CASSLGLAGGLGNEQFF | TGTGCCAGCAGCCTTGGACTAGCGGGGGGCCTGGGGAATGAGCAGTTCTTC
many | TRBJ2-1 | TRBD2 | TRBV7-2 | CASSLDSGGYNEQFF | TGTGCCAGCAGCTTAGATAGCGGGGGATACAATGAGCAGTTCTTC
. | TRBJ2-3 | . | TRBV5-4 | CASSLGGEDPWQYF | TGTGCCAGCAGCTTGGGGGGCGAGGATCCTTGGCAGTATTTT
. | TRBJ2-6 | . | TRBV5-1 | CASSDTGTRVFSGANVLTF | TGCGCCAGCAGCGATACCGGGACCAGAGTGTTCTCTGGGGCCAACGTCCTGACTTTC
. | TRBJ2-2 | TRBD2 | TRBV4-2 | CASSSLAGSNTGELFF | TGTGCCAGCAGCAGTCTAGCGGGTTCGAACACCGGGGAGCTGTTTTTT
. | TRBJ2-3 | TRBD1 | TRBV29-1 | CSVQYGQGSDTQYF | TGCAGCGTCCAGTACGGACAGGGCTCAGATACGCAGTATTTT
few | TRBJ2-7 | TRBD1 | TRBV7-2 | CASSFGPGDRAYEQYF | TGTGCCAGCAGCTTTGGCCCCGGGGACAGGGCCTACGAGCAGTACTTC
. | TRBJ2-5 | TRBD1 | TRBV12-3/TRBV12-4 | CATTRDRGLETQYF | TGTGCCACGACCCGGGACAGGGGATTAGAGACCCAGTACTTC
medium-sized | TRBJ1-6 | TRBD1 | TRBV7-9 | CASSLTQGAALHF | TGTGCCAGCAGCTTGACACAGGGGGCGGCCCTCCACTTT
. | TRBJ2-1 | . | TRBV27 | CASSYGGTYNEQFF | TGTGCCAGCAGTTACGGAGGGACCTACAATGAGCAGTTCTTC
many | TRBJ1-1 | . | TRBV21-1 | CASSDYRAGTEAFF | TGTGCCAGCAGCGATTACAGGGCCGGCACTGAAGCTTTCTTT
many | TRBJ2-3 | TRBD2 | TRBV24-1 | CATSESGTSGRFTDTQYF | TGTGCCACCAGTGAATCCGGGACTAGCGGGAGATTTACAGATACGCAGTATTTT
. | TRBJ2-7 | . | TRBV18 | CASSPQGYDEQYF | TGTGCCAGCTCACCCCAGGGTTACGACGAGCAGTACTTC
many | TRBJ2-5 | . | TRBV13 | CASSLREETQYF | TGTGCCAGCAGCCTGCGAGAAGAGACCCAGTACTTC
. | TRBJ1-5 | . | TRBV7-8 | CASSLTGYWNQPQHF | TGTGCCAGCAGCTTAACTGGGTACTGGAATCAGCCCCAGCATTTT
. | TRBJ2-2 | . | TRBV11-2 | CASSLDGRNTGELFF | TGTGCCAGCAGCTTAGACGGGAGAAACACCGGGGAGCTGTTTTTT
many | TRBJ2-4 | TRBD2 | TRBV28 | CASTLGLAGRTAKNIQYF | TGTGCCAGCACCTTGGGACTAGCGGGGCGTACGGCCAAAAACATTCAGTACTTC
. | TRBJ2-1 | . | TRBV28 | CASYGTAFYNEQFF | TGTGCCAGCTATGGGACTGCCTTCTACAATGAGCAGTTCTTC
few | TRBJ2-1 | TRBD1 | TRBV7-3 | CASSFTGTGSLDEQFF | TGTGCCAGCAGCTTCACCGGGACAGGGTCCCTCGATGAGCAGTTCTTC
many | TRBJ2-3 | TRBD2 | TRBV11-2 | CASSLTAPGLAGVDTQYF | TGTGCCAGCAGCCTAACCGCCCCGGGACTAGCGGGAGTAGATACGCAGTATTTT
. | TRBJ2-1 | . | TRBV7-2 | CASSHSRGGPYNEQFF | TGTGCCAGCAGCCACTCGCGCGGGGGCCCATACAATGAGCAGTTCTTC
many | TRBJ2-7 | . | TRBV6-4 | CASSDSTEQYF | TGTGCCAGCAGTGACTCAACCGAGCAGTACTTC
many | TRBJ2-2 | TRBD2 | TRBV4-2 | CASRPAGTSGGRPGELFF | TGTGCCAGCAGACCCGCCGGGACTAGCGGGGGGCGGCCCGGGGAGCTGTTTTTT
. | TRBJ1-1 | . | TRBV5-1 | CASSLASGGMNTEAFF | TGCGCCAGCAGCTTGGCTTCTGGGGGGATGAACACTGAAGCTTTCTTT
. | TRBJ2-3 | . | TRBV27 | CASSLSHLSDTQYF | TGTGCCAGCAGTTTATCCCATTTGAGCGATACGCAGTATTTT
many | TRBJ2-5 | TRBD1 | TRBV29-1 | CSVEDLGQEKTQYF | TGCAGCGTTGAAGATCTGGGACAGGAGAAGACCCAGTACTTC
. | TRBJ2-1 | . | TRBV11-2 | CASNRGRGQAEFF | TGTGCCAGCAACAGAGGGAGGGGGCAAGCCGAGTTCTTC
few | TRBJ2-7 | . | TRBV20-1 | CSATDGGGHEQYF | TGCAGTGCTACGGACGGGGGAGGACACGAGCAGTACTTC
few | TRBJ2-7 | TRBD1 | TRBV11-2 | CASTDGQGSYEQYF | TGTGCCAGCACCGACGGACAGGGATCCTACGAGCAGTACTTC
medium-sized | TRBJ2-4 | . | TRBV11-1 | CASSPDGENIQYF | TGTGCCAGCAGCCCAGATGGGGAAAACATTCAGTACTTC
many | TRBJ2-3 | TRBD2 | TRBV5-6 | CASSLLVTSGVDTQYF | TGTGCCAGCAGCTTGCTGGTGACTAGCGGCGTAGATACGCAGTATTTT
. | TRBJ2-7 | TRBD1 | TRBV7-2 | CASSASGTGHRYEQYF | TGTGCCAGCAGCGCCTCCGGGACAGGGCATCGGTACGAGCAGTACTTC
few | TRBJ2-1 | . | TRBV3-1 | CASSQAGTSEQFF | TGTGCCAGCAGCCAGGCAGGGACGAGTGAGCAGTTCTTC
few | TRBJ1-1 | . | TRBV28 | CASSLSRAFF | TGTGCCAGCAGTTTATCGCGGGCTTTCTTT
many | TRBJ2-5 | . | TRBV12-3/TRBV12-4 | CASSWDPGRETQYF | TGTGCCAGCAGTTGGGATCCCGGCCGAGAGACCCAGTACTTC
few | TRBJ2-3 | TRBD2 | TRBV3-1 | CASSRPGLAGSTDTQYF | TGTGCCAGCAGCCGCCCGGGACTAGCGGGGAGCACAGATACGCAGTATTTT
. | TRBJ2-4 | TRBD2 | TRBV29-1 | CSVAGTSSGIQYF | TGCAGCGTTGCCGGGACTAGCTCTGGCATTCAGTACTTC
many | TRBJ1-1 | . | TRBV7-6 | CASSLEGVKTFF | TGTGCCAGCAGCTTAGAGGGGGTAAAGACTTTCTTT
many | TRBJ2-1 | . | TRBV28 | CASSFLVGRSSYNEQFF | TGTGCCAGCAGTTTTCTCGTTGGGCGAAGCTCCTACAATGAGCAGTTCTTC